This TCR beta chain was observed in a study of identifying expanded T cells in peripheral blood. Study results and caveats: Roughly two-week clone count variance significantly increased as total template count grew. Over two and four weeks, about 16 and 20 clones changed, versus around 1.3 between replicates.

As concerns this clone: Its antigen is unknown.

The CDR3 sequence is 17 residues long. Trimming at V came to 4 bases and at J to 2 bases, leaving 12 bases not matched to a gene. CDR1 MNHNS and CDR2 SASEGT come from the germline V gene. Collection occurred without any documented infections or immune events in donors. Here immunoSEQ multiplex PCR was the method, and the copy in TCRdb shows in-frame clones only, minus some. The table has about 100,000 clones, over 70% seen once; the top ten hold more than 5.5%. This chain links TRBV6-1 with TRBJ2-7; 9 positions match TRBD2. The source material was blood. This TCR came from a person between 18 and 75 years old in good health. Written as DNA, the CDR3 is TGTGCCAGCAGTGCCAAACCGGGACTAGCAACCCCCTACGAGCAGTACTTC. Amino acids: CASSAKPGLATPYEQYF.